This TCR beta chain is drawn from a study of T cell changes during pregnancy in multiple sclerosis. The table came from immunoSEQ multiplex PCR; TCRdb's copy has only in-frame clones and leaves some out. The table lists 55,000 to 70,000 clones, 93% of them singletons. CDR3 size: 14 residues. With 4 bases removed from V and 4 bases from J, the gap between germline ends came to 14 bases. CDR1 is GTSNPN and CDR2 is SVGIG in the germline V gene (reference sequence). This clone is a singleton in its sample. The rearrangement uses TRBV30 and TRBJ2-1; weak D call: TRBD1 (6 bases). This receptor was taken from a female donor with multiple sclerosis, enrolled in a pregnancy study. The sample was peripheral blood, taken after pregnancy. The CDR3 nucleotides are TGTGCCTGGACCTCTGGGACAAATTACAATGAGCAGTTCTTC. Residues: CAWTSGTNYNEQFF.